These 26 T cell receptor beta chains share one sample of origin, sequenced in a study of OX40 agonist ivuxolimab in advanced cancers. To prepare the library, the immunoSEQ multiplex PCR assay was applied. The source is immuneACCESS, and TCRdb retained only in-frame sequences with V and J called. Part of the clones is not carried over; for the studies checked, unresolved V genes explain less than half of this, and the remainder is unexplained. For this sample the table gives approximately 67,000 clones, of which about 88% were detected only once. The ten largest account for approximately 2% of the sample. The sample in question was CD4+ or CD8+ T cells sorted from blood, obtained in a trial of the OX40 agonist ivuxolimab. These receptors were obtained from an adult with an advanced solid tumor such as melanoma, head and neck, liver or kidney cancer.

The chain couples TRBV28 to TRBJ1-2; D remains ambiguous. CDR1 is MDHEN, CDR2 SYDVKM, per germline. V dropped 2 bases and J dropped 2 bases, with 6 bases sitting between them. The CDR3 extends over 13 amino acids. CDR3 in DNA: TGTGCCAGCAGTTTAGGGTTAAACTATGGCTACACCTTC. It translates to CASSLGLNYGYTF.

The CDR3 spells CASRYQETQYF. The CDR3 DNA reads TGCGCCAGCAGGTACCAAGAGACCCAGTACTTC. The chain carries TRBV5-1 and TRBJ2-5; D is unclear. The CDR3 covers 11 residues. CDR1 and CDR2 (germline): SGHRS, YFSETQ. Trimming left V 5 bases short and J 0 bases short, with 2 bases between.

The CDR3 loop reads CASSFFPPTGAGELFF. Here the CDR3 DNA reads TGCGCCAGCAGCTTTTTTCCCCCTACAGGGGCCGGGGAGCTGTTTTTT. The rearrangement joins TRBV5-1 to TRBJ2-2; 7 positions agree with TRBD1. After removal of 2 bases from V and 6 bases from J, the junction contained 10 bases not matched to a gene. Germline V gives CDR1 SGHRS, CDR2 YFSETQ. The CDR3 is made up of 16 amino acids.

This sequence joins TRBV5-1 and TRBJ2-5, with a weak D call TRBD1 (5 bases). Germline V gene lookup returns CDR1 SGHRS and CDR2 YFSETQ. V gave up 0 bases and J gave up 5 bases, with 14 bases separating them. CDR3 length: 15 amino acids. CDR3 residues: CASSLGQGSRETQYF. For the CDR3, the DNA is TGCGCCAGCAGCTTGGGTCAGGGAAGTCGCGAGACCCAGTACTTC.

This chain joins TRBV7-2 and TRBJ1-4; D uncertain. This CDR3 region has 14 residues. Germline V gene sequence: CDR1 SGHTA, CDR2 FQGNSA. The germline V and J ends were trimmed by 2 bases and 0 bases, with 4 bases remaining between them. The CDR3: CASSLYPTNEKLFF. CDR3 sequence (DNA): TGTGCCAGCAGCTTATATCCAACTAATGAAAAACTGTTTTTT. Together with reference TRBV7-2 and TRBJ1-4, the CDR3 gives the full variable domain: GAGVSQSPSNKVTEKGKDVELRCDPISGHTALYWYRQSLGQGLEFLIYFQGNSAPDKSGLPSDRFSAERTGGSVSTLTIQRTQQEDSAVYLCASSLYPTNEKLFFGSGTQLSVL.

This rearrangement joins TRBV4-1 to TRBJ1-2; 8 nucleotides match TRBD1. V was clipped by 0 bases and J by 2 bases; unmatched bases: 11. The germline V gene encodes CDR1 MGHRA and CDR2 YSYEKL. This CDR3 is 18 amino acids long. CDR3 coding DNA: TGCGCCAGCAGCCAAGAAGGAGGCAGGGGGCTGGGGAACTATGGCTACACCTTC. Amino acids: CASSQEGGRGLGNYGYTF.

The rearrangement links TRBV19 to TRBJ2-1, with TRBD1 identical over 9 bases. J was trimmed by 5 bases and V by 6 bases; bases with no gene match: 11. From germline, CDR1 is LNHDA and CDR2 SQIVND (reference sequence). The CDR3 is 16 amino acids. This chain's CDR3 is CASRLLGDRENNEQFF. DNA of the CDR3: TGTGCCAGTAGATTATTAGGGGACAGGGAGAACAATGAGCAGTTCTTC.

The rearrangement links TRBV28 to TRBJ2-5; 9 bases line up with TRBD2. The CDR3 length is 19 residues. V lost 5 bases to trimming and J lost 5 bases; unmatched junction nucleotides: 21. Germline lookup yields CDR1 MDHEN and CDR2 SYDVKM. CDR3 DNA sequence: TGTGCCAGCAGTGGCCAATCAACTCGGGCTAGCGGGGTCCGGGAGACCCAGTACTTC. Amino acid sequence: CASSGQSTRASGVRETQYF.

The chain is built from TRBV6-6 and TRBJ2-6; D perhaps matches TRBD2 (6 bases). Deletions cut 2 bases from V and 2 bases from J, with 10 bases between. This CDR3 region has 16 residues. CDR1 MNHNY and CDR2 SVGAGI come from the germline V gene (reference sequence). The CDR3 region is CASSYGGGTGANVLTF. Here the CDR3 DNA reads TGTGCCAGCAGTTACGGGGGAGGTACTGGGGCCAACGTCCTGACTTTC.

Concerning this clone: A read error may account for a junction end that differs from germline. This chain connects TRBV30 to TRBJ2-3, with TRBD1 identical over 11 bases. Germline V lookup: CDR1 GTSNPN, CDR2 SVGIG (reference sequence). The CDR3 extends over 14 amino acids. The CDR3: CSWSRDRGTDTQYF. CDR3 in DNA: TGTTCCTGGAGTCGGGACAGGGGGACAGATACGCAGTATTTT.

This chain joins TRBV21-1 and TRBJ2-7; the table gives TRBD1 as D, unverified against the DNA. TRBV21-1 represents a pseudogene. This CDR3 is built from 13 residues. The CDR3 DNA sequence: TGTGCCAGCAGCCCCCAGGGGATTGACGAGCAGTACTTC. Its protein product is CASSPQGIDEQYF.

The chain has TRBV30 and TRBJ2-5; perhaps TRBD1 as D (5 bases). From germline, CDR1 is GTSNPN and CDR2 SVGIG (reference sequence). V dropped 3 bases and J dropped 0 bases, with 14 bases sitting between them. This CDR3 comprises 15 residues. The CDR3 bases are TGTGCCTGGAGCGACAGATACCTGTACCAAGAGACCCAGTACTTC. Protein sequence: CAWSDRYLYQETQYF.

The chain employs TRBV2 and TRBJ2-3; D is perhaps TRBD1 (6 bases). Germline V CDR1 and CDR2: SNHLY, FYNNEI. This CDR3 is built from 15 residues. Trimming took 6 bases from V and 0 from J, leaving 13 bases between them. The CDR3 is CASSVQGTSTDTQYF. CDR3 sequence (DNA): TGTGCCAGCAGCGTACAGGGAACTAGCACAGATACGCAGTATTTT. The whole variable domain, remainder taken from reference TRBV2 and TRBJ2-3, is EPEVTQTPSHQVTQMGQEVILRCVPISNHLYFYWYRQILGQKVEFLVSFYNNEISEKSEIFDDQFSVERPDGSNFTLKIRSTKLEDSAMYFCASSVQGTSTDTQYFGPGTRLTVL.

The chain couples TRBV7-2 to TRBJ1-3, with D hard to call. From germline, CDR1 is SGHTA and CDR2 FQGNSA. Trimming shortened V by 1 base and J by 0 bases, and 7 bases separated the two germline ends. This CDR3 is built from 15 residues. CDR3 sequence: CASSLGELSGNTIYF. The DNA for the CDR3 is TGTGCCAGCAGCTTAGGGGAACTCTCTGGAAACACCATATATTTT.

The V gene is TRBV7-2, the J gene TRBJ2-1; TRBD2 matches at 12 bases. Germline-derived CDR1 and CDR2 are SGHTA and FQGNSA. With 5 bases clipped from V and 7 bases from J, the junction kept 9 bases outside the gene matches. The CDR3 totals 16 residues. The CDR3 is CASSPSLAGGQNEQFF. CDR3 DNA sequence: TGTGCCAGCAGCCCCTCACTAGCGGGGGGTCAGAATGAGCAGTTCTTC. Full variable domain (rest looked up from reference TRBV7-2 and TRBJ2-1): GAGVSQSPSNKVTEKGKDVELRCDPISGHTALYWYRQSLGQGLEFLIYFQGNSAPDKSGLPSDRFSAERTGGSVSTLTIQRTQQEDSAVYLCASSPSLAGGQNEQFFGPGTRLTVL.

The sample holds a few counts of this clone. The rearrangement uses TRBV29-1 and TRBJ2-1; 8 positions agree with TRBD1. With V trimmed by 4 bases and J by 5 bases, 4 bases remained unmatched. The V gene's germline CDR1 is SQVTM and CDR2 ANQGSEA. The CDR3 sequence is 13 residues long. Written as DNA, the CDR3 is TGCAGCGTTGGGACAGGGTCACACAATGAGCAGTTCTTC. Its translation: CSVGTGSHNEQFF.

This rearrangement joins TRBV2 to TRBJ2-1, with 8 bases fitting TRBD1. Unmatched junction bases numbered 6, after V lost 7 bases and J lost 7 bases. CDR3 size: 13 residues. The V gene's germline CDR1 is SNHLY and CDR2 FYNNEI. The CDR3 here is CASTLDRENEQFF. CDR3 coding DNA: TGTGCCAGCACCCTGGACAGGGAAAATGAGCAGTTCTTC. The full variable domain, in which reference TRBV2 and TRBJ2-1 provide the parts outside the CDR3, is EPEVTQTPSHQVTQMGQEVILRCVPISNHLYFYWYRQILGQKVEFLVSFYNNEISEKSEIFDDQFSVERPDGSNFTLKIRSTKLEDSAMYFCASTLDRENEQFFGPGTRLTVL.

This clone was seen a single time. The chain links TRBV5-1 to TRBJ1-4; 7 nucleotides align to TRBD1. This CDR3 contains 14 residues. The J segment lost 8 bases and the V segment lost 0 bases, leaving 4 bases of the junction unmatched. Per the germline V gene, CDR1 is SGHRS and CDR2 is YFSETQ. CDR3 amino acids: CASSLEGDREKLFF. Written as DNA, the CDR3 is TGCGCCAGCAGCTTGGAAGGGGACAGAGAAAAACTGTTTTTT.

This clone has only one observation. V is TRBV10-2 and J is TRBJ2-1; 9 bases align to TRBD1. The V segment lost 7 bases and the J segment 8 bases; nucleotides outside the gene matches: 6. CDR3 length: 13 amino acids. Germline CDR1 WSHSY, CDR2 SAAADI. The CDR3 DNA sequence: TGCGCCAGCATGGGGACAGGGATGGATGAGCAGTTCTTC. The encoded protein is CASMGTGMDEQFF.

The chain combines TRBV2 with TRBJ1-6; D gene ambiguous. The CDR3 is made up of 13 amino acids. Germline assignment: CDR1 SNHLY and CDR2 FYNNEI. V dropped 6 bases and J dropped 7 bases, with 10 bases sitting between them. The CDR3 bases are TGTGCCAGCAGGCTCAATAGGAATTCACCCCTCCACTTT. Translating it yields CASRLNRNSPLHF.

The J gene is TRBJ2-1, the V gene TRBV29-1; unclear D gene. This CDR3 has 14 amino acids. Germline CDR1 SQVTM, CDR2 ANQGSEA. V shed 6 bases and J shed 0 bases, with 12 bases lying between them. The CDR3 region has the DNA TGCAGCGTGAGGCAGGCGAGCTCCTACAATGAGCAGTTCTTC. Translating it yields CSVRQASSYNEQFF.

As to this clone: At one boundary the junction diverges from the germline segment, which might be a read error. The gene calls are TRBV6-1 and TRBJ1-6; D remains unclear. The germline V gene has CDR1 MNHNS and CDR2 SASEGT. This CDR3 is built from 11 residues. CDR3 region: CASSEGYGEAF. The CDR3 DNA reads as TGTGCCAGCAGTGAAGGGTACGGGGAAGCCTTT.

This sequence joins TRBV2 and TRBJ2-3; a weak D match, TRBD1 (6 bases). V lost 4 bases to trimming and J lost 0 bases, with 8 bases between them. The CDR3 is 14 residues long. CDR1 and CDR2 (germline): SNHLY, FYNNEI. CDR3 region: CASSGTVSTDTQYF. The CDR3 DNA sequence: TGTGCCAGCAGTGGGACAGTTAGCACAGATACGCAGTATTTT.

The chain has TRBV7-2 and TRBJ2-7; 9 nucleotides match TRBD2. Per the germline V gene, CDR1 is SGHTA and CDR2 is FQGNSA. V dropped 7 bases and J dropped 0; count of bases not matched to a gene: 4. CDR3 size: 14 residues. CDR3 residues: CASKRGAVSYEQYF. CDR3 nucleotides: TGTGCCAGCAAGCGGGGGGCCGTCTCCTACGAGCAGTACTTC. Full variable domain (missing parts from reference TRBV7-2 and TRBJ2-7): GAGVSQSPSNKVTEKGKDVELRCDPISGHTALYWYRQSLGQGLEFLIYFQGNSAPDKSGLPSDRFSAERTGGSVSTLTIQRTQQEDSAVYLCASKRGAVSYEQYFGPGTRLTVT.

J is TRBJ2-3 and V is TRBV30; D is perhaps TRBD2 (5 bases). CDR1 GTSNPN and CDR2 SVGIG come from the germline V gene (reference sequence). The CDR3 length is 16 residues. V lost 2 bases and J lost 5, with 20 bases in between. The CDR3 sequence is CAWSKIGNGVGDTQYF. CDR3 nucleotide sequence: TGTGCCTGGAGTAAGATCGGGAACGGCGTAGGAGATACGCAGTATTTT.

This clone was observed a single time. The V call is TRBV7-3, the J call TRBJ1-1; 11 nucleotides align to TRBD1. The J segment lost 4 bases and the V segment lost 5 bases, leaving 9 bases of the junction unmatched. The CDR3 is made up of 16 amino acids. Germline-derived CDR1 and CDR2 are SGHTA and FQGTGA. The CDR3 nucleotides read TGTGCCAGCAGCCCTAGGGGGACAGGGGGAATCACTGAAGCTTTCTTT. Translated: CASSPRGTGGITEAFF.